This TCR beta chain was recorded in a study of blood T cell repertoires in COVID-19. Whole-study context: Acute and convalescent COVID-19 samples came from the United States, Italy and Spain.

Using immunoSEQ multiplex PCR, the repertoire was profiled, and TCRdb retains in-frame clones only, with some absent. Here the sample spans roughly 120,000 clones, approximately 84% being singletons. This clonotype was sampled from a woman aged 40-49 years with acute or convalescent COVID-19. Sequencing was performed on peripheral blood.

CDR3 DNA sequence: TGTGCCAGCAGGTCTGGAGGGAACACTGAAGCTTTCTTT. Its translation is CASRSGGNTEAFF. The genes are TRBV12-3 or TRBV12-4 and TRBJ1-1, with D unresolved. V was trimmed by 6 bases and J by 1 base, leaving 9 bases between them. This CDR3 has 13 amino acids.